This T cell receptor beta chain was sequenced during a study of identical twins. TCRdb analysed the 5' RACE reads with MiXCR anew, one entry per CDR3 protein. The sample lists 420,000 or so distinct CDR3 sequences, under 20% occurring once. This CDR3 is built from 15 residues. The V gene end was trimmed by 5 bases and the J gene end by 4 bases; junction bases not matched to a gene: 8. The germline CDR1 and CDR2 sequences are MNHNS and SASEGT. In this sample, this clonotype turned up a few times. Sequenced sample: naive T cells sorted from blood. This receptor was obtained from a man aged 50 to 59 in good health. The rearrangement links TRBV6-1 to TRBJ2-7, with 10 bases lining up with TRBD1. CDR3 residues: CASSTRDRGIYEQYF. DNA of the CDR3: TGTGCCAGCAGTACCCGGGACAGGGGAATATACGAGCAGTACTTC.